This TCR beta chain was documented in a study of breast tumors, draining lymph nodes, adjacent tissues. V was clipped by 6 bases and J by 0 bases; unmatched bases: 4. The CDR3 extends over 14 amino acids. Germline CDR1 SGHRS, CDR2 YFSETQ. Axillary draining lymph nodes of breast cancer patients supplied the node samples. This clonotype has a count of ten or more. TCRdb itself ran the multiplex PCR reads through MiXCR, one entry per CDR3 protein. This repertoire shows about 130,000 distinct CDR3 sequences, 20% to 25% found once; its top ten account for roughly 2.2%. The sequencing input was axillary lymph node tissue. The receptor comes from a female donor with breast cancer. Some clones in this sample may be carry-over from other donors' samples. J is TRBJ2-3 and V is TRBV5-1, with 7 bases fitting TRBD2. CDR3 amino acids: CASNSGLSTDTQYF. CDR3 DNA: TGCGCCAGCAATAGCGGGTTGAGCACAGATACGCAGTATTTT.